This T cell receptor beta chain is from a study of human T cells and chemical hapten exposure. Study in general: Application of 0.01% DPC to the upper back was done by patch test, with a reading at 6 days. Per-sample TCR yield variation was attributed mainly to small pooled library volume differences. Overall study results and limits: Significantly greater numbers of large CDR3 similarity clusters came from expanded TCRs than from controls. TCRs above 1 in 1000 frequency did not change with DPC sensitization.

TCRdb independently ran MiXCR on the RACE reads; one entry per CDR3 protein. The data hold roughly 360,000 distinct CDR3 sequences, with nearly 5% observed a single time. In its sample, this clonotype was seen a few times. Its antigen remains unidentified. The time point is: patch test 1, 2 weeks after DPC sensitization. Treatment described: therapeutic diphenylcyclopropenone sensitization with weekly scalp DPC. The CDR3 has 13 residues. CDR1 SEHNR and CDR2 FQNEAQ come from the germline V gene (reference sequence). With 5 bases clipped from V and 8 bases from J, the junction kept 7 bases outside the gene matches.

The chain carries TRBV7-9 and TRBJ2-5; 8 bases map to TRBD1. The sequencing used whole blood, collected in connection with sensitization to the hapten diphenylcyclopropenone (DPC). This clonotype was obtained from a woman in her forties or fifties with alopecia areata. Some clones in this sample may be carry-over from other donors' samples. Here the CDR3 reads CASSPPDRATQYF. The CDR3 bases are TGTGCCAGCAGCCCCCCGGACAGGGCAACCCAGTACTTC.